This is a list of T cell receptor beta chains from one sample in a study of T cell repertoires in cytomegalovirus infection. TCRdb called the reads again in MiXCR, with one record for every CDR3 protein. The sample lists about half a million distinct CDR3 sequences; 40% to 50% were seen once. Their specific antigens are unknown. This specimen was cultured PBMCs, taken from culture after CMV antigen stimulation. Every receptor here comes from a human donor in good health (CMV status not recorded). Some clones in this sample may be carry-over from other donors' samples. Each CDR3 is given with its conserved first and last residue. Each record gives: J gene, V gene, clone size, D gene, CDR3 protein, CDR3 DNA. D genes are given only for firm matches. Where a row states a size, it is once, few, many or the class of an expanded clone; other rows omit it.

TRBJ2-2	TRBV29-1	.	.	CSVDEANTGELFF	TGCAGCGTTGATGAAGCGAACACCGGGGAGCTGTTTTTT
TRBJ1-3	TRBV7-9	.	.	CASSSRGSTGTWNTIYF	TGTGCCAGCAGCTCGAGGGGGTCAACAGGGACATGGAACACCATATATTTT
TRBJ2-2	TRBV5-1	.	.	CASSLDRRANTGELFF	TGCGCCAGCAGCTTGGATAGGAGGGCGAACACCGGGGAGCTGTTTTTT
TRBJ1-1	TRBV28	.	.	CASSLLSLNTEAFF	TGTGCCAGCAGTTTACTGTCCCTGAACACTGAAGCTTTCTTT
TRBJ2-5	TRBV18	.	TRBD2	CASSPRGLAAETQYF	TGTGCCAGCTCTCCACGGGGACTAGCGGCAGAGACCCAGTACTTC
TRBJ1-1	TRBV7-2	few	.	CASSLGRTGVIAFF	TGTGCCAGCAGCTTAGGACGGACGGGCGTGATAGCTTTCTTT
TRBJ2-7	TRBV12-3/TRBV12-4	.	.	CASRGMSTTEQYF	TGTGCCAGCAGAGGTATGAGTACCACCGAGCAGTACTTC
TRBJ2-7	TRBV6-1	.	.	CASTLDPNKQYF	TGTGCCAGCACCCTAGACCCTAACAAGCAGTACTTC
TRBJ2-1	TRBV12-3/TRBV12-4	.	.	CASSLMRGPYNEQFF	TGTGCCAGCAGTTTGATGAGGGGACCCTACAATGAGCAGTTCTTC
TRBJ2-5	TRBV7-2	many	.	CASRQGLTQETQYF	TGTGCCAGCAGGCAAGGCCTGACCCAAGAGACCCAGTACTTC
TRBJ1-3	TRBV6-6	once	.	CASRMGASGNTIYF	TGTGCCAGCAGGATGGGGGCATCTGGAAACACCATATATTTT
TRBJ2-3	TRBV7-2	few	.	CASSLIHQDSDTQYF	TGTGCCAGCAGCCTAATTCACCAAGACTCAGATACGCAGTATTTT
TRBJ2-7	TRBV13	.	TRBD2	CASSSAGGHSEQYF	TGTGCCAGCAGCTCAGCGGGGGGGCATAGCGAGCAGTACTTC
TRBJ1-4	TRBV7-8	.	.	CASSIGIETNEKLFF	TGTGCCAGCAGCATCGGGATAGAGACTAATGAAAAACTGTTTTTT
TRBJ2-1	TRBV12-3/TRBV12-4	few	.	CASSLRVRELRNNEQFF	TGTGCCAGCAGTTTAAGGGTCCGAGAGCTAAGGAACAATGAGCAGTTCTTC
TRBJ2-7	TRBV7-8	few	.	CASSFTRGASYEQYF	TGTGCCAGCAGCTTCACCCGGGGTGCCTCCTACGAGCAGTACTTC
TRBJ2-3	TRBV12-3/TRBV12-4	few	TRBD2	CASRGSPTGGADTQYF	TGTGCCAGCAGGGGTAGTCCTACGGGAGGTGCGGATACGCAGTATTTT
TRBJ1-2	TRBV6-1	few	TRBD1	CASTTGVLYGYTF	TGTGCCAGCACCACAGGGGTCCTATATGGCTACACCTTC
TRBJ2-2	TRBV4-2	.	TRBD2	CASSRTSGSRDGELFF	TGTGCCAGCAGCCGCACTAGCGGGTCACGGGACGGGGAGCTGTTTTTT
TRBJ2-1	TRBV4-1	few	TRBD2	CASSQDPSGGARKFF	TGCGCCAGCAGCCAAGATCCTAGCGGGGGGGCGAGAAAGTTCTTC
TRBJ1-4	TRBV6-1	.	.	CASSVSGGREKLFF	TGTGCCAGCAGCGTGAGCGGGGGGCGTGAAAAACTGTTTTTT
TRBJ2-1	TRBV4-1	few	.	CASSPLGLGEQFF	TGCGCCAGCAGCCCCCTAGGGTTGGGTGAGCAGTTCTTC
TRBJ2-1	TRBV14	few	.	CASSRDHYNEQFF	TGTGCCAGCAGCCGGGACCACTACAATGAGCAGTTCTTC
TRBJ2-1	TRBV7-8	few	TRBD1	CASSRGLDRGYNEQFF	TGTGCCAGCAGCCGCGGTTTGGACAGGGGCTACAATGAGCAGTTCTTC
TRBJ2-3	TRBV12-3/TRBV12-4	few	.	CASSPPGASTDTQYF	TGTGCCAGCAGTCCTCCTGGGGCCAGCACAGATACGCAGTATTTT
TRBJ2-6	TRBV7-2	.	.	CASSLRSGLTF	TGTGCCAGCAGCTTAAGGTCTGGCCTGACTTTC
TRBJ2-7	TRBV6-8	.	.	CASSSTREAHEQYF	TGTGCCAGCAGTTCGACAAGGGAAGCCCACGAGCAGTACTTC
TRBJ1-5	TRBV28	.	TRBD1	CASSLEGAGGGYQPQHF	TGTGCCAGCAGTTTAGAGGGGGCAGGTGGAGGTTATCAGCCCCAGCATTTT
TRBJ1-1	TRBV18	many	.	CASSPPSLMDTEAFF	TGTGCCAGCTCACCACCTTCTTTGATGGACACTGAAGCTTTCTTT
TRBJ2-3	TRBV7-2	.	.	CASSSQGLADTQYF	TGTGCCAGCAGCTCACAGGGTCTCGCAGATACGCAGTATTTT
TRBJ2-2	TRBV6-1	few	.	CASRAGRAGGTGELFF	TGTGCCAGCAGAGCCGGCAGGGCCGGCGGCACCGGGGAGCTGTTTTTT